This passage covers 10 T cell receptor beta chains from one sample sequenced in a study of CD8+ T cells in alopecia areata listed by TCRdb under 2018. Sample treatment or condition, as interpreted from the label and publication: oral pan-JAK inhibitor, 5-10 mg twice daily. Library generation was performed with the immunoSEQ multiplex PCR assay. RNA was extracted from all samples and reverse transcribed into cDNA as template for TCR sequencing. As stored in TCRdb, this immuneACCESS dataset retains in-frame rearrangements with V and J assigned. A fraction of the clones does not appear; measured against another copy, unresolved V genes explain less than half of the discrepancy, and the remainder lacks a known reason. This sample holds roughly 200,000 clones; approximately 45% were observed only once. The ten largest clones capture 2% to 3% of the sample. Sample: CD4+ T cells sorted from blood, taken around week 37, from a patient treated with tofacitinib. The origin of the receptors is a human donor with alopecia areata.

As DNA, the CDR3 is TGCGCCAGCAGCCAAGAAATCCGGATAGCCTTGCGCTACACCTTC. This encodes CASSQEIRIALRYTF. V and J are TRBV4-1 and TRBJ1-2; D gene unclear. V was shortened by 0 bases and J by 9 bases, with 17 bases between the two germline ends. This CDR3 has 15 residues. The germline CDR1 and CDR2 sequences are MGHRA and YSYEKL.

The chain joins TRBV10-2 to TRBJ2-1; 9 bases fit TRBD2. Germline V gene sequence: CDR1 WSHSY, CDR2 SAAADI. Trimming cost V 4 bases and J 2 bases; bases outside gene matches: 3. The CDR3 has 15 residues. The CDR3 region is CASSGSSGTYNEQFF. The CDR3 DNA reads as TGCGCCAGCAGTGGCTCTAGCGGGACCTACAATGAGCAGTTCTTC.

The chain couples TRBV6-1 to TRBJ2-1; no definite D call. The CDR3 contains 12 residues. V lost 6 bases to trimming and J lost 3 bases, with 6 bases between them. Germline V gene lookup returns CDR1 MNHNS and CDR2 SASEGT. CDR3 protein: CASRLNYNEQFF. The CDR3 DNA reads TGTGCCAGCAGGCTTAACTACAATGAGCAGTTCTTC.

The chain couples TRBV7-8 to TRBJ1-3; maybe TRBD1 (5 bases). Trimming took off 4 bases at V and 7 bases at J, with 20 bases between the two ends. Germline values: CDR1 SGHVS, CDR2 FQNEAQ. The CDR3 extends over 16 amino acids. In nucleotides, the CDR3 is TGTGCCAGCAGCTCCCGGGACGGGGAAGTATCGAACACCATATATTTT. It yields the protein CASSSRDGEVSNTIYF. Variable domain in full (rest from reference TRBV7-8 and TRBJ1-3): GAGVSQSPRYKVAKRGQDVALRCDPISGHVSLFWYQQALGQGPEFLTYFQNEAQLDKSGLPSDRFFAERPEGSVSTLKIQRTQQEDSAVYLCASSSRDGEVSNTIYFGEGSWLTVV.

This clone showed up many times. The chain uses TRBV10-1 and TRBJ2-1; tentative D call: TRBD2 (6 bases). The CDR3 runs 15 residues. Germline values: CDR1 WNHNN, CDR2 SYGVQD (reference sequence). V was trimmed by 3 bases and J by 0 bases, leaving 9 bases between them. For the CDR3, the DNA is TGCGCCAGCAGTGAAATAGCGGTCTCCTACAATGAGCAGTTCTTC. It translates to CASSEIAVSYNEQFF.

There are a few counts of this clone. The gene calls are TRBV10-3 and TRBJ2-3; D is uncertain. Deletions cut 6 bases from V and 2 bases from J, with 18 bases between. This CDR3 comprises 16 residues. Germline CDR1 and CDR2: ENHRY and SYGVKD. The CDR3 reads CAISRPFQKTTDTQYF. The DNA for the CDR3 is TGTGCCATCAGCCGTCCATTCCAGAAAACCACAGATACGCAGTATTTT.

This clone occurred a few times. The chain links TRBV30 to TRBJ1-1; D ambiguous. Germline CDR1 is GTSNPN and CDR2 is SVGIG (reference sequence). The CDR3 is 14 residues long. V lost 8 bases and J 0 bases, leaving 16 bases between the germline ends. As DNA, the CDR3 is TGTGCCCGCACGCGGGCCTTTATGAACACTGAAGCTTTCTTT. Translated: CARTRAFMNTEAFF.

The sample holds many counts of this clone. Other DNA sequences in this specimen translate into the identical CDR3. This chain links TRBV28 with TRBJ1-2; 7 bases agree with TRBD1. CDR3 length: 15 residues. Germline CDR1 is MDHEN and CDR2 is SYDVKM. V lost 1 base and J lost 4; bases outside the gene matches: 6. CDR3 in DNA: TGTGCCAGCAGTTTATCCCCCAGGGGGGGCTATGGCTACACCTTC. It yields the protein CASSLSPRGGYGYTF.

The rearrangement joins TRBV15 to TRBJ2-7; D may match TRBD1 or TRBD2 (6 bases each). The ends were cut back, 8 bases at V and 2 bases at J, with 16 bases in the middle. From germline, CDR1 is LNHNV and CDR2 YYDKDF (reference sequence). The CDR3 contains 14 residues. CDR3 sequence: CATRARDNTYEQYF. The CDR3 DNA sequence: TGTGCCACCCGAGCGCGGGACAACACCTACGAGCAGTACTTC.

The chain recombines TRBV27 with TRBJ2-7; D is ambiguous. The V end was cut by 5 bases, the J end by 1 base, with 9 bases between. Per germline, CDR1 MNHEY and CDR2 SMNVEV (reference sequence). The CDR3 covers 13 residues. DNA of the CDR3: TGTGCCAGCAGTAGTCCGTATTCCTACGAGCAGTACTTC. This translates into CASSSPYSYEQYF.